These T cell receptor beta chains were read from a single sample in a study of blood T cells in healthy people across ages. TCRdb reanalysed the 5' RACE reads using MiXCR and keeps one entry per CDR3 protein. This table holds 750,000 or so distinct CDR3 sequences, around a quarter found once. This sample also appeared in a second study, on T cells of mothers and their children.

The specimen sequenced was blood. The receptor source for this set is a boy aged 5-17 years in good health. Both conserved end residues are trimmed from each CDR3. The D gene is left open where the match is weak.

D gene	CDR3 length	J gene	V gene	CDR3 protein
TRBD1	12	TRBJ2-1	TRBV27	ASRRQGSHNEQF
.	13	TRBJ1-4	TRBV15	ATSVTVATNEKLF
TRBD2	14	TRBJ2-7	TRBV24-1	ATSDLCGSTWYEQY
TRBD2	15	TRBJ2-5	TRBV2	ASSETSGNPAQETQY
.	12	TRBJ1-5	TRBV7-9	ASSSGTTDQPQH
.	15	TRBJ2-1	TRBV6-1	ASKPRWDTLSYNEQF
.	11	TRBJ2-5	TRBV12-3/TRBV12-4	ASIRHLQETQY
TRBD2	13	TRBJ2-1	TRBV29-1	SVRPSGTSYNEQF
.	13	TRBJ2-1	TRBV4-3	ASSQEGGHYNEQF
.	12	TRBJ2-4	TRBV12-3/TRBV12-4	ASSAGTKKNIQY
.	11	TRBJ1-4	TRBV2	ANSEAYGEKLF
TRBD1	14	TRBJ2-5	TRBV5-1	ASSGGRQGRVETQY
.	12	TRBJ2-5	TRBV7-8	ASSSPTAQETQY
.	13	TRBJ2-3	TRBV7-2	ASSLVGSSTDTQY
.	10	TRBJ2-7	TRBV12-5	ASATVAYEQY
TRBD1	13	TRBJ2-1	TRBV9	ASSVARGLYNEQF
TRBD2	13	TRBJ2-1	TRBV7-2	ASSLLASGWDGQF
.	14	TRBJ1-4	TRBV18	ASSLSPPRGNEKLL
.	9	TRBJ2-5	TRBV29-1	SVEIGETQY
.	11	.	TRBV29-1	SVPGNSYNEQF
.	9	TRBJ2-2	TRBV20-1	SARLAGELF
TRBD1	12	TRBJ2-5	TRBV7-9	ASSSGGTVIEQY
TRBD1	13	TRBJ1-5	TRBV6-6	ASKPDREYGQPQH
TRBD1	10	TRBJ2-5	TRBV24-1	ATSDQTGTVG
.	13	TRBJ2-7	TRBV20-1	SASPLSVATYEQY
TRBD1	13	.	TRBV20-1	SARDLEGTDYEQY
.	13	TRBJ1-2	TRBV5-1	ASSLDGPPVYGYT
.	13	TRBJ2-5	TRBV4-1	ASSQAGRGSETQY
TRBD1	15	TRBJ1-2	TRBV20-1	SARHRYRGRINYGYT
.	12	TRBJ1-1	TRBV27	ASSLSGGGTEAF
.	13	TRBJ2-3	TRBV5-1	ASSLDLADTDTQY